These 30 T cell receptor beta chains originate from one sample sequenced in a study of PD-1 blockade in classical Hodgkin lymphoma. Time point: cycle 4 day 1 (C4D1), after 6 weeks of nivolumab. In every patient, relapse followed autologous stem cell transplantation, while exposure to brentuximab vedotin differed. TCRdb's copy holds only in-frame clones and misses some; the assay was immunoSEQ multiplex PCR. Altogether about 50,000 clones are present, nearly 90% being singletons, with the ten largest covering approximately 14%. Sample: peripheral blood mononuclear cells (PBMCs), taken before the fourth cycle of nivolumab. Receptors were obtained from a human donor with classical Hodgkin lymphoma.

This chain connects TRBV6-5 to TRBJ2-3; 9 nucleotides match TRBD1. The CDR3 is made up of 14 amino acids. The J segment lost 6 bases and the V segment lost 10 bases, leaving 11 bases of the junction unmatched. The germline V gene has CDR1 MNHEY and CDR2 SVGAGI. The CDR3 here is CATARTGEKDTQYF. CDR3 DNA: TGTGCCACGGCCCGGACAGGGGAGAAGGATACGCAGTATTTT.

The chain couples TRBV15 to TRBJ1-5, with D possibly being TRBD1 (5 bases). CDR1 and CDR2 (germline): LNHNV, YYDKDF (reference sequence). V gave up 0 bases and J gave up 3 bases, with 15 bases separating them. This CDR3 is built from 17 residues. The CDR3 here is CATSRDTRAVANQPQHF. CDR3 coding DNA: TGTGCCACCAGCAGAGATACCAGGGCTGTCGCCAATCAGCCCCAGCATTTT.

The V and J genes are TRBV30 and TRBJ1-4; a possible D gene is TRBD1 (6 bases). Between the trimmed V and J ends, which lost 3 bases and 7 bases, there was a span of 12 bases. Germline V lookup: CDR1 GTSNPN, CDR2 SVGIG (reference sequence). The CDR3 runs 13 residues. CDR3 region: CAWSAGTSEKLFF. CDR3 in DNA: TGTGCCTGGAGCGCCGGGACAAGTGAAAAACTGTTTTTT.

This rearrangement joins TRBV7-3 to TRBJ1-3, with D tentatively TRBD1 (5 bases). V was clipped by 5 bases and J by 1 base, with 9 bases between them. This CDR3 comprises 14 residues. The germline CDR1 and CDR2 sequences are SGHTA and FQGTGA. This chain's CDR3 is CASSPTGSGNTIYF. The CDR3 DNA reads as TGTGCCAGCAGCCCCACAGGTTCTGGAAACACCATATATTTT.

This rearrangement joins TRBV9 to TRBJ1-3, with D hard to call. From germline, CDR1 is SGDLS and CDR2 YYNGEE. The V and J ends lost 0 bases and 6 bases respectively, with 13 bases between them. There are 15 residues in the CDR3. The CDR3 loop is CASSVEVVPQNTIYF. In DNA, the CDR3 is TGTGCCAGCAGCGTAGAGGTAGTACCGCAAAACACCATATATTTT.

This chain uses TRBV5-1 with TRBJ2-1; 8 bases are a match to TRBD2. J lost 10 bases, V lost 6 bases, and 21 bases had no gene match. The CDR3 consists of 17 residues. Germline loops: CDR1 SGHRS, CDR2 YFSETQ. The CDR3 is CASTLSGFREGPSEQFF. The CDR3 DNA sequence: TGCGCCAGCACCCTTTCCGGTTTTCGGGAGGGCCCAAGCGAGCAGTTCTTC.

The J gene is TRBJ2-5, the V gene TRBV25-1; D might be TRBD2 (6 bases). The CDR3 runs to 13 residues. CDR1 and CDR2 (germline): MGHDK, SYGVNS. With 4 bases removed from V and 4 bases from J, the gap between germline ends came to 10 bases. CDR3 coding DNA: TGTGCCAGCAGTGGCCGGGGGATAGAGACCCAGTACTTC. This translates into CASSGRGIETQYF.

The J gene is TRBJ1-2, the V gene TRBV4-2; 8 bases map to TRBD1. From germline, CDR1 is LGHNA and CDR2 YNFKEQ. V lost 5 bases and J lost 8; bases outside the gene matches: 10. This CDR3 spans 14 amino acids. The CDR3 bases are TGTGCCAGCAGCTATCAGGGGGCGGTAAACGGCTACACCTTC. Translating it yields CASSYQGAVNGYTF.

V and J are TRBV19 and TRBJ2-7; D possibly corresponds to TRBD1 (6 bases). Deletions cut 5 bases from V and 2 bases from J, with 13 bases between. The CDR3 sequence is 14 residues long. The V gene's germline CDR1 is LNHDA and CDR2 SQIVND (reference sequence). CDR3 protein: CASSSRDIAYEQYF. The CDR3 DNA follows: TGTGCCAGTAGTTCCAGGGACATAGCCTACGAGCAGTACTTC.

The chain recombines TRBV4-1 with TRBJ2-7; D is perhaps TRBD1 (6 bases). Germline values: CDR1 MGHRA, CDR2 YSYEKL. CDR3 length: 17 amino acids. Trimming removed 2 bases at V and 2 bases at J, with 19 bases between. Written as DNA, the CDR3 is TGCGCCAGCAGCCAACCCGAGTACGTGGACAGACCCTACGAGCAGTACTTC. This gives the protein CASSQPEYVDRPYEQYF.

The rearrangement uses TRBV5-1 and TRBJ1-1, with 8 bases matching TRBD1. This CDR3 contains 13 residues. The V gene end was trimmed by 4 bases and the J gene end by 4 bases; junction bases not matched to a gene: 3. Germline V gene lookup returns CDR1 SGHRS and CDR2 YFSETQ. This CDR3 reads CASSRGQATEAFF. CDR3 DNA: TGCGCCAGCAGCCGGGGACAGGCCACTGAAGCTTTCTTT.

The chain recombines TRBV29-1 with TRBJ1-4; D uncertain. Germline V CDR1 and CDR2: SQVTM, ANQGSEA. V gave up 7 bases and J gave up 3 bases, with 3 bases separating them. There are 10 residues in the CDR3. This CDR3 reads CSASNEKLFF. The CDR3 bases are TGCAGCGCTTCTAATGAAAAACTGTTTTTT.

The chain's CDR3 is CASSFRRDINYGYTF. Written as DNA, the CDR3 is TGTGCCAGCAGCTTCAGACGGGACATTAACTATGGCTACACCTTC. This chain connects TRBV5-8 to TRBJ1-2; tentative D call: TRBD1 (6 bases). This CDR3 is built from 15 residues. Trimming left V 2 bases short and J 1 base short, with 12 bases between. Germline assignment: CDR1 SGHTS and CDR2 YDEGEE.

The chain recombines TRBV6-1 with TRBJ2-7; no definite D call. This CDR3 has 13 amino acids. From germline, CDR1 is MNHNS and CDR2 SASEGT. V was clipped by 9 bases and J by 3 bases, with 15 bases between them. This CDR3 is CASLVPEIYEQYF. CDR3 DNA: TGTGCCAGTTTGGTACCCGAGATCTACGAGCAGTACTTC.

This sequence joins TRBV11-1 and TRBJ2-7; 13 bases fit TRBD2. CDR1 SGHAT and CDR2 FQDESV come from the germline V gene (reference sequence). The length of the CDR3 is 18 residues. The trim removed 7 bases at V and 2 bases at J, leaving 14 bases unmatched. In DNA form, the CDR3 reads TGTGCCAGCAAGAGGGGGGAGACTAGCGGGAGGTCTCCCTACGAGCAGTACTTC. Translating gives CASKRGETSGRSPYEQYF.

V usage is TRBV6-4 and J usage is TRBJ2-7, with 11 bases fitting TRBD2. The CDR3 extends over 14 amino acids. V lost 4 bases to trimming and J lost 2 bases; unmatched junction nucleotides: 1. From germline, CDR1 is MRHNA and CDR2 SNTAGT. CDR3 region: CASSVLAGAYEQYF. CDR3 bases: TGTGCCAGCAGTGTACTAGCGGGAGCCTACGAGCAGTACTTC.

V is TRBV10-2 and J is TRBJ2-4; a weak D match, TRBD1 (6 bases). V lost 5 bases and J lost 7, with 6 bases in between. The CDR3 length is 11 residues. The germline CDR1 and CDR2 sequences are WSHSY and SAAADI. The CDR3: CASSQGNIQYF. The CDR3, as DNA: TGCGCCAGCAGTCAGGGGAACATTCAGTACTTC.

The CDR3 is CASSPLDRGYGGYTF. In DNA, the CDR3 is TGTGCCAGCTCACCACTGGACAGGGGGTATGGTGGCTACACCTTC. The chain carries TRBV18 and TRBJ1-2; TRBD1 agrees at 10 bases. The CDR3 loop spans 15 amino acids. CDR1 is KGHSH and CDR2 is LQKENI in the germline V gene. The ends lost 1 base at V and 7 bases at J; junction bases unmatched: 6.

The chain carries TRBV5-1 and TRBJ2-1, with unresolved D. CDR1 and CDR2 (germline): SGHRS, YFSETQ. The V end lost 0 bases, the J end lost 5 bases, and 9 bases lay between the germline ends. There are 14 residues in the CDR3. The CDR3, as DNA: TGCGCCAGCAGCTTGGATCGACCGGACAATGAGCAGTTCTTC. Its translation is CASSLDRPDNEQFF.

This clone is a singleton in its sample. The chain has TRBV7-8 and TRBJ2-1; 9 positions agree with TRBD2. Germline CDR1 and CDR2: SGHVS and FQNEAQ. With V trimmed by 5 bases and J by 5 bases, 7 bases remained unmatched. CDR3 size: 15 residues. The CDR3 sequence: CASSPGLAHNNEQFF. CDR3 DNA sequence: TGTGCCAGCAGCCCGGGACTAGCCCACAACAATGAGCAGTTCTTC.

V gene TRBV7-3 combines with J gene TRBJ2-6, with D unresolved. Per germline, CDR1 SGHTA and CDR2 FQGTGA. The germline V and J ends were trimmed by 5 bases and 0 bases, with 5 bases remaining between them. The CDR3 totals 14 residues. The chain's CDR3 is CASSLSSGANVLTF. CDR3 DNA: TGTGCCAGCAGCCTCTCCTCTGGGGCCAACGTCCTGACTTTC.

This chain joins TRBV4-2 and TRBJ2-3; TRBD2 aligns across 8 bases. J lost 3 bases, V lost 0 bases, and 8 bases had no gene match. In germline, CDR1 is LGHNA, CDR2 YNFKEQ. This CDR3 spans 17 amino acids. The CDR3 coding sequence is TGTGCCAGCAGCCAAGATTGGGTCGGGAGGGCAACAGATACGCAGTATTTT. Its protein is CASSQDWVGRATDTQYF.

The chain has TRBV7-6 and TRBJ2-7; 13 positions agree with TRBD2. The CDR3 consists of 19 residues. V lost 2 bases, J lost 0 bases, and 10 bases stayed unmatched. Germline V lookup: CDR1 SGHVS, CDR2 FNYEAQ. In DNA, the CDR3 is TGTGCCAGCAGCTTACCTATCTCGGGGACTAGCGGGACCTCCTACGAGCAGTACTTC. Protein: CASSLPISGTSGTSYEQYF.

The chain combines TRBV30 with TRBJ2-2; D remains ambiguous. V gave up 5 bases and J gave up 4 bases, with 8 bases separating them. Germline lookup yields CDR1 GTSNPN and CDR2 SVGIG (reference sequence). The length of the CDR3 is 12 residues. In DNA, the CDR3 is TGTGCCTGGGGATTGGGCACCGGGGAGCTGTTTTTT. It codes for CAWGLGTGELFF.

The gene calls are TRBV28 and TRBJ2-1; 10 bases map to TRBD2. Germline lookup yields CDR1 MDHEN and CDR2 SYDVKM. The CDR3 spans 18 residues. Trimming took 4 bases from V and 10 from J; bases not matched to a gene: 19. The CDR3 DNA sequence: TGTGCCAGCAGTTCCGTCCCCGCCGGGCTAGCGGGAGATGACGAGCAGTTCTTC. Its protein product is CASSSVPAGLAGDDEQFF.

The V call is TRBV7-9, the J call TRBJ2-1; no firm D call. CDR1 is SEHNR and CDR2 is FQNEAQ in the germline V gene (reference sequence). This CDR3 has 14 amino acids. Trimming removed 2 bases from V and 7 bases from J, with 12 bases in between. In DNA form, the CDR3 reads TGTGCCAGCAGCTTACGGGTAGTTTCGAATGAGCAGTTCTTC. Translating gives CASSLRVVSNEQFF.

The chain is built from TRBV5-1 and TRBJ2-7; TRBD2 aligns across 15 bases. The CDR3 extends over 16 amino acids. J gave up 3 bases and V 0 bases, and 1 base lay outside the gene matches. CDR1 is SGHRS, CDR2 YFSETQ, per germline. The CDR3 region has the DNA TGCGCCAGCAGCTTGGGGACTAGCGGGAGGGACTACGAGCAGTACTTC. This codes for CASSLGTSGRDYEQYF.

The V gene is TRBV11-2, the J gene TRBJ2-3; 8 bases agree with TRBD1. Germline V gene lookup returns CDR1 SGHAT and CDR2 FQNNGV. Trimming removed 4 bases from V and 2 bases from J; junction bases left unmatched: 11. The CDR3 is made up of 17 amino acids. CDR3 loop: CASSSQGALPPTDTQYF. The CDR3 coding sequence is TGTGCCAGCAGCTCGCAGGGGGCCCTACCCCCCACAGATACGCAGTATTTT. Complete variable domain (other parts from reference TRBV11-2 and TRBJ2-3): EAGVAQSPRYKIIEKRQSVAFWCNPISGHATLYWYQQILGQGPKLLIQFQNNGVVDDSQLPKDRFSAERLKGVDSTLKIQPAKLEDSAVYLCASSSQGALPPTDTQYFGPGTRLTVL.

V is TRBV7-9 and J is TRBJ1-1; possibly TRBD1 for D (6 bases). Trimming removed 6 bases from V and 1 base from J, with 15 bases in between. The CDR3 has 15 amino acids. Germline CDR1 and CDR2: SEHNR and FQNEAQ (reference sequence). CDR3 DNA sequence: TGTGCCAGCAGTAGGTGGGGGGCCGGGAACACTGAAGCTTTCTTT. It translates to CASSRWGAGNTEAFF.

The chain links TRBV5-1 to TRBJ2-7; D is uncertain. From germline, CDR1 is SGHRS and CDR2 YFSETQ. CDR3 length equals 14 residues. V lost 1 base to trimming and J lost 2 bases, with 10 bases between them. The CDR3 coding sequence is TGCGCCAGCAGCTTGAACAAACAACCCTACGAGCAGTACTTC. It specifies CASSLNKQPYEQYF.